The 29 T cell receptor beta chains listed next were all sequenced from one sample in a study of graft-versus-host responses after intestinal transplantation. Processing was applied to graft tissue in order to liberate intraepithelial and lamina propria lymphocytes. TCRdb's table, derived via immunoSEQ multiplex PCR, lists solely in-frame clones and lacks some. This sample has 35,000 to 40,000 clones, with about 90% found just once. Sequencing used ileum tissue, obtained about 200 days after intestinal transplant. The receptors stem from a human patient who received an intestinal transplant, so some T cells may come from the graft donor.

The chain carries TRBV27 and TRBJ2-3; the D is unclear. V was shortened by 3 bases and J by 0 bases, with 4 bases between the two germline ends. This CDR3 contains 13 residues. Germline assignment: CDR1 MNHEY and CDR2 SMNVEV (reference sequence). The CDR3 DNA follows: TGTGCCAGCAGTTTGATTAGCACAGATACGCAGTATTTT. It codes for CASSLISTDTQYF.

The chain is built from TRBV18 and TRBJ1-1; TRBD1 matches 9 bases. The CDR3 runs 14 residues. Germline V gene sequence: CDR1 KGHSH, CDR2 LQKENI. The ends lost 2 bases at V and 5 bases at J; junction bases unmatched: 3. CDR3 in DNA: TGTGCCAGCTCACCAACAGGGGGCGAGACTGAAGCTTTCTTT. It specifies CASSPTGGETEAFF.

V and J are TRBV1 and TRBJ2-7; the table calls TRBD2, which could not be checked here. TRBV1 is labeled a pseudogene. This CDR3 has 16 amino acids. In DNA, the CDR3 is TGCACCAGCAGCTCAAGGCGAAAGGGGAGGACCTACGAGCAGTACTTC. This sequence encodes CTSSSRRKGRTYEQYF.

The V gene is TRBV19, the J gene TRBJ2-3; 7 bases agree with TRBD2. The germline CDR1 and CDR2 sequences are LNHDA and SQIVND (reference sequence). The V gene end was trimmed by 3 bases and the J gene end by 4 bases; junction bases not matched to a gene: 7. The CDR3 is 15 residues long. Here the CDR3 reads CASSIGRGKADTQYF. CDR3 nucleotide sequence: TGTGCCAGTAGTATCGGGCGGGGGAAGGCAGATACGCAGTATTTT. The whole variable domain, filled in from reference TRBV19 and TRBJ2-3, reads DGGITQSPKYLFRKEGQNVTLSCEQNLNHDAMYWYRQDPGQGLRLIYYSQIVNDFQKGDIAEGYSVSREKKESFPLTVTSAQKNPTAFYLCASSIGRGKADTQYFGPGTRLTVL.

CDR3 nucleotides: TGTGCCAGCAGTGGACAGGTAGACGACGAGCAGTACTTC. Encoded protein: CASSGQVDDEQYF. This chain joins TRBV6-1 and TRBJ2-7; possible D gene TRBD1, 6 bases. Germline V gives CDR1 MNHNS, CDR2 SASEGT. This CDR3 has 13 amino acids. Trimming removed 4 bases from V and 5 bases from J, with 12 bases in between.

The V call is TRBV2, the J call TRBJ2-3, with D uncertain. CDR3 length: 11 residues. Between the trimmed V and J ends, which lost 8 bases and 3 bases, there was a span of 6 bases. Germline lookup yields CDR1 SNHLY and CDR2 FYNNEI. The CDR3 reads CASGFTDTQYF. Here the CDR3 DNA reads TGTGCCAGCGGGTTTACAGATACGCAGTATTTT.

The CDR3 DNA sequence: TGTGCCAGTAGTTCGGGCAGGGCTAAAAAACTGTTTTTT. It translates to CASSSGRAKKLFF. The chain joins TRBV19 to TRBJ1-4; possible D gene TRBD1, 5 bases. Trimming shortened V by 5 bases and J by 9 bases, and 13 bases separated the two germline ends. The germline V gene has CDR1 LNHDA and CDR2 SQIVND (reference sequence). The CDR3 is made up of 13 amino acids.

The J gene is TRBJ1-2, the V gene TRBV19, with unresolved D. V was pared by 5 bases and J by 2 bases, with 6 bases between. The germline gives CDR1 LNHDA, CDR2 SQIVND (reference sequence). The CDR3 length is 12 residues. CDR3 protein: CASSPENYGYTF. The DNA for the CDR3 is TGTGCCAGTAGTCCTGAGAACTATGGCTACACCTTC.

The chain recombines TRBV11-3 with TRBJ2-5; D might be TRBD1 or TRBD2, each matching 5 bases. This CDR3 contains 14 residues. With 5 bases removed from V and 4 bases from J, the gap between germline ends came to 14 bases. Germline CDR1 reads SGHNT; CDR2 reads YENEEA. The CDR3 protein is CASSPGSGLETQYF. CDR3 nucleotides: TGTGCCAGCAGCCCGGGGTCAGGGTTAGAGACCCAGTACTTC.

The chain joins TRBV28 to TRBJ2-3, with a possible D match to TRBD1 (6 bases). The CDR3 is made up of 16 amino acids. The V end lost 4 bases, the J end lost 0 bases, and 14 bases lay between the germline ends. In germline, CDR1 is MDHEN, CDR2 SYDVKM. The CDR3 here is CASSSLDSTSTDTQYF. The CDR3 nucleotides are TGTGCCAGCAGTTCTTTGGACAGTACTAGCACAGATACGCAGTATTTT.

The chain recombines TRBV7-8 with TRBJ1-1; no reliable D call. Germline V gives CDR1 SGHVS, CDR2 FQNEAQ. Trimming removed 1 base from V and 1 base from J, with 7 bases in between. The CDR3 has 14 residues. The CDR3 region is CASSLESGNTEAFF. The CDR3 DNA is TGTGCCAGCAGCTTAGAGTCGGGGAACACTGAAGCTTTCTTT.

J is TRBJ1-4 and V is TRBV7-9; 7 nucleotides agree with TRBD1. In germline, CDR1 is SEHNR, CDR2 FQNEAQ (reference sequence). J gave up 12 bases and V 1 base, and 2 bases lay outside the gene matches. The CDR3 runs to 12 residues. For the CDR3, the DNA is TGTGCCAGCAGCTTAGAGACAGGGCAACTGTTTTTT. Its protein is CASSLETGQLFF.

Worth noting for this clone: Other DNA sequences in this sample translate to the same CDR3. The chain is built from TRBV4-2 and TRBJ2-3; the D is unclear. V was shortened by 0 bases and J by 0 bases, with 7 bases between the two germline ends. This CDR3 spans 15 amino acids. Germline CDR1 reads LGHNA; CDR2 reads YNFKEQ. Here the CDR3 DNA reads TGTGCCAGCAGCCAAGATGGAACTAGCACAGATACGCAGTATTTT. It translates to CASSQDGTSTDTQYF.

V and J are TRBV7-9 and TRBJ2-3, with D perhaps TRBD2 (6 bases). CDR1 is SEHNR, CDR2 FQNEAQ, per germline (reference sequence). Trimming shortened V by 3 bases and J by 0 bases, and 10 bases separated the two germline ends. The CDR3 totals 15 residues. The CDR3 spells CASSFSGLSTDTQYF. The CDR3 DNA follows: TGTGCCAGCAGCTTTAGCGGTCTAAGCACAGATACGCAGTATTTT.

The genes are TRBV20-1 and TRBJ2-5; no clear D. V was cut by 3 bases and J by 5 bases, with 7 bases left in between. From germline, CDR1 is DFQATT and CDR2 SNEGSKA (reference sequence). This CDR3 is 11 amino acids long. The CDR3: CSASLAETQYF. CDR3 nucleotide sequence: TGCAGTGCTAGCCTCGCGGAGACCCAGTACTTC.

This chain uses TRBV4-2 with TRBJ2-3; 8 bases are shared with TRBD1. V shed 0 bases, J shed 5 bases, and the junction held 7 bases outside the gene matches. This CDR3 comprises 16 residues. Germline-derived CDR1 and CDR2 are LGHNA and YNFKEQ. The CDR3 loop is CASSQDMTGEKDTQYF. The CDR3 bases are TGTGCCAGCAGCCAAGATATGACAGGGGAAAAAGATACGCAGTATTTT.

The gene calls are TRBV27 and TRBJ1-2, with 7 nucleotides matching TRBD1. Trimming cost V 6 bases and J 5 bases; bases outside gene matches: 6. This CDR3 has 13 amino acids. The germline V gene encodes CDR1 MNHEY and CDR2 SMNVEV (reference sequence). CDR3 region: CASSYAGGYGYTF. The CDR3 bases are TGTGCCAGCAGCTATGCAGGGGGATATGGCTACACCTTC.

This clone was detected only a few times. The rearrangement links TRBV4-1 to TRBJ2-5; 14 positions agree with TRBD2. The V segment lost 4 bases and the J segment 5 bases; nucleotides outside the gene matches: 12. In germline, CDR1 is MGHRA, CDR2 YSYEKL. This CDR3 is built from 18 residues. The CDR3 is CASSLGPGLAGEEETQYF. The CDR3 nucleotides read TGCGCCAGCAGCCTAGGACCGGGACTAGCGGGAGAGGAGGAGACCCAGTACTTC.

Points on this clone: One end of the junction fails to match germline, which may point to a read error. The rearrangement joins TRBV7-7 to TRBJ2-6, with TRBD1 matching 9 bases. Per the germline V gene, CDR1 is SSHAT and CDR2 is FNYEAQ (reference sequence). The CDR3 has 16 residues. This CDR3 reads CASSGTGFSGANVLTF. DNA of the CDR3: TGTGCTAGCAGTGGGACAGGGTTCTCTGGGGCCAACGTCCTGACTTTC.

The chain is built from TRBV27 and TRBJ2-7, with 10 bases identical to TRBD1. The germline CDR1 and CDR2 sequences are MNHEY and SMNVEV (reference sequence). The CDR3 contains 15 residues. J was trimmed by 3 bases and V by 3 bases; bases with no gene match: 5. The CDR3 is CASSFTGTGVYEQYF. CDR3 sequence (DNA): TGTGCCAGCAGTTTTACCGGGACAGGGGTCTACGAGCAGTACTTC.

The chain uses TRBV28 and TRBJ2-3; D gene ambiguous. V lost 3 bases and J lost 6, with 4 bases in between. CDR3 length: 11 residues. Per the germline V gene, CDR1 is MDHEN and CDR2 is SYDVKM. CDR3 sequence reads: CASSFYDTQYF. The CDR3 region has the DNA TGTGCCAGCAGTTTCTACGATACGCAGTATTTT.

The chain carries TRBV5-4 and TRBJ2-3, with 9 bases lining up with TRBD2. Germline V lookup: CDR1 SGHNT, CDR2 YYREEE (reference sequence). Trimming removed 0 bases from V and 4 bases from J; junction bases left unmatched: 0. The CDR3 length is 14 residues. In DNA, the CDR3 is TGTGCCAGCAGCTTGGGACTAGCGGCAGATACGCAGTATTTT. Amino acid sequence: CASSLGLAADTQYF.

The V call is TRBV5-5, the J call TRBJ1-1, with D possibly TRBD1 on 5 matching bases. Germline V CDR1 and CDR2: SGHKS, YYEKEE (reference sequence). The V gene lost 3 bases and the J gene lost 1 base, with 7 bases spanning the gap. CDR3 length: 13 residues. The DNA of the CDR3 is TGTGCCAGCAGCTGGGGACGGAACACTGAAGCTTTCTTT. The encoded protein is CASSWGRNTEAFF. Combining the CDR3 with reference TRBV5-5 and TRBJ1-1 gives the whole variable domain DAGVTQSPTHLIKTRGQQVTLRCSPISGHKSVSWYQQVLGQGPQFIFQYYEKEERGRGNFPDRFSARQFPNYSSELNVNALLLGDSALYLCASSWGRNTEAFFGQGTRLTVV.

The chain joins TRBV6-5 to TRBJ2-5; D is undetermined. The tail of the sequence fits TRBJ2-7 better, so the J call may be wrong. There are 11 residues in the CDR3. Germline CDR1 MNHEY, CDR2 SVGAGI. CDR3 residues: CASSSTYEQYF. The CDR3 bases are TGTGCCAGCAGTTCCACCTACGAGCAGTACTTC.

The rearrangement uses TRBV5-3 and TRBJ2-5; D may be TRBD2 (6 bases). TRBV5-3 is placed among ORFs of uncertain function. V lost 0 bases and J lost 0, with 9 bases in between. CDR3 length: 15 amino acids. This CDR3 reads CARSLAWTNQETQYF. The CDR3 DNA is TGTGCCAGAAGCTTGGCTTGGACTAACCAAGAGACCCAGTACTTC.

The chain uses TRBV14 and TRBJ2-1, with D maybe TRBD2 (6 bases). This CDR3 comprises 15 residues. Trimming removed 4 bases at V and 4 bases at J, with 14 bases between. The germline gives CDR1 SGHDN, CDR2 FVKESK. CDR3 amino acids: CASSRQGGGYNEQFF. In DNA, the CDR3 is TGTGCCAGCAGCCGCCAGGGAGGAGGGTACAATGAGCAGTTCTTC.

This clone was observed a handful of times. The CDR3 sequence is CASTLSGTGWTEAFF. The CDR3 DNA sequence: TGTGCCAGCACCTTGTCCGGGACAGGGTGGACTGAAGCTTTCTTT. This chain joins TRBV6-5 and TRBJ1-1, with 9 bases fitting TRBD1. The CDR3 runs to 15 residues. With 7 bases clipped from V and 5 bases from J, the junction kept 11 bases outside the gene matches. Germline CDR1 MNHEY, CDR2 SVGAGI.

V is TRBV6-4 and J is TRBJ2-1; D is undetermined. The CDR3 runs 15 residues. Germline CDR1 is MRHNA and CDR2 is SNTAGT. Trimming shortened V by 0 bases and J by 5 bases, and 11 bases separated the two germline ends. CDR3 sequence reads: CASSDSTTDHNEQFF. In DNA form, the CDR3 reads TGTGCCAGCAGTGACTCGACAACAGACCACAATGAGCAGTTCTTC.

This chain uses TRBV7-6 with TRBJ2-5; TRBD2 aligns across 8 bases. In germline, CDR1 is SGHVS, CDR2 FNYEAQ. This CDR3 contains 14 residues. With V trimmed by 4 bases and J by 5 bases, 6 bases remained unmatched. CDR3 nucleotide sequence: TGTGCCAGCAGCTCGTTCTCGGGAGGGGAGACCCAGTACTTC. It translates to CASSSFSGGETQYF.